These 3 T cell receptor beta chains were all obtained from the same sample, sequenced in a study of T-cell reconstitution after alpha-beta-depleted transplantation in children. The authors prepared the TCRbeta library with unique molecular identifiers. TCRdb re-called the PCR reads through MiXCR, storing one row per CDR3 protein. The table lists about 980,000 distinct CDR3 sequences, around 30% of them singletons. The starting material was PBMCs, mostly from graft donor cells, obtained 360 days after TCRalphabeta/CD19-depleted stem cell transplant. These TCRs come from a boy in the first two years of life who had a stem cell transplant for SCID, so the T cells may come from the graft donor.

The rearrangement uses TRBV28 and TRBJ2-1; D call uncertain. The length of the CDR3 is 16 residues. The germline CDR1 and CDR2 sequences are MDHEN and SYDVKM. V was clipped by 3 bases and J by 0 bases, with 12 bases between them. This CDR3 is CASSFVSWASYNEQFF. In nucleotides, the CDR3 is TGTGCCAGCAGTTTTGTTTCGTGGGCCTCCTACAATGAGCAGTTCTTC.

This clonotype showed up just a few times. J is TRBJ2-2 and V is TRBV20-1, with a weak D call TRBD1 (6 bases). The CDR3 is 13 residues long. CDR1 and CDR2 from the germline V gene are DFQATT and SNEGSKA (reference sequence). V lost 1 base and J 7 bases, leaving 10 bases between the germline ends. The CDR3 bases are TGCAGTGCTAGAGCAGACAGGATCGGGGAGCTGTTTTTT. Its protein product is CSARADRIGELFF.

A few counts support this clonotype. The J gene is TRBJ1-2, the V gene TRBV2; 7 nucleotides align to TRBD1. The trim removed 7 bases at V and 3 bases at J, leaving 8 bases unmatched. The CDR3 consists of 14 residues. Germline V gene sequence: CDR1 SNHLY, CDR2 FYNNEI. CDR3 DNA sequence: TGTGCCAGCAAGGGCCGGACAGGCGACTATGGCTACACCTTC. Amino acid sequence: CASKGRTGDYGYTF.